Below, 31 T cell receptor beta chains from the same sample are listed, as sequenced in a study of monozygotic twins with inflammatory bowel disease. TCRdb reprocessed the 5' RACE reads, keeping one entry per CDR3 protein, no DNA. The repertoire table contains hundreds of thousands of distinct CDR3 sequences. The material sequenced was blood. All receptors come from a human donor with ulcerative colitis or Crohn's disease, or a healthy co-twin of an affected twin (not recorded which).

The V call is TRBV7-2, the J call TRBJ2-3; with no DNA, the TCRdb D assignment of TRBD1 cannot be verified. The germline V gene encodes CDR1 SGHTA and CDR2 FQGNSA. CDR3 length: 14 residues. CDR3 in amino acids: CASRQGLNPDTQYF.

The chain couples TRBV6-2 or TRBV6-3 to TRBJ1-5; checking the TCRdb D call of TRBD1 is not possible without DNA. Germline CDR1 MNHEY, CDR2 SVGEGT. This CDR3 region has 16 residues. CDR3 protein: CASSYSGRGRVQPQHF.

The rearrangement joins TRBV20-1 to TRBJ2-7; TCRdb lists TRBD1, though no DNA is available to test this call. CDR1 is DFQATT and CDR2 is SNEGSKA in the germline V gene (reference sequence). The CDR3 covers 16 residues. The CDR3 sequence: CSAPPSMGGSNYEQYF.

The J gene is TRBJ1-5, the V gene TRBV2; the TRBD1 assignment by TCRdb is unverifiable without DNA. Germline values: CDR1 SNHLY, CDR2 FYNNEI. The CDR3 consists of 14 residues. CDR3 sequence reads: CASSGTGGDQPQHF. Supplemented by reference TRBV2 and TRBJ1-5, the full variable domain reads EPEVTQTPSHQVTQMGQEVILRCVPISNHLYFYWYRQILGQKVEFLVSFYNNEISEKSEIFDDQFSVERPDGSNFTLKIRSTKLEDSAMYFCASSGTGGDQPQHFGDGTRLSIL.

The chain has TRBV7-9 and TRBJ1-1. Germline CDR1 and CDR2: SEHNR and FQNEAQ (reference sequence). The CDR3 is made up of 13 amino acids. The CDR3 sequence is CASSYVGGERAFF.

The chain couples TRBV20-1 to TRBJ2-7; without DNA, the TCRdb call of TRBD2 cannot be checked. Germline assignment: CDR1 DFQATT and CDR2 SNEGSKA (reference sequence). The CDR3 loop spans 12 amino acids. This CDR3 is CSGLDYWGEQYF.

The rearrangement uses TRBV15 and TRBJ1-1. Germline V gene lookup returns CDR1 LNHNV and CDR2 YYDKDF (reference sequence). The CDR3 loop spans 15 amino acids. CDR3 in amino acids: CATSRNGVGRVTAFF.

The CDR3 reads CASSLRGFGTTQYF. V and J are TRBV7-2 and TRBJ2-3. The CDR3 extends over 14 amino acids. The germline V gene encodes CDR1 SGHTA and CDR2 FQGNSA.

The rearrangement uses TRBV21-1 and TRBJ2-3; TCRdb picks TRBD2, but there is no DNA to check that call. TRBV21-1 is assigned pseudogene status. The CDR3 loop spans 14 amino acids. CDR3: CALVSGGPGDTQYF.

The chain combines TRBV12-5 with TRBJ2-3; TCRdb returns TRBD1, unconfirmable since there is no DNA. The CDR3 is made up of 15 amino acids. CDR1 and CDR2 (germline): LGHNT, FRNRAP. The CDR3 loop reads CASGLRAGGTDTQYF.

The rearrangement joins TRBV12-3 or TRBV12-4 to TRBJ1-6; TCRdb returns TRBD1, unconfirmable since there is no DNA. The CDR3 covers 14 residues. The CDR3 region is CASSRQGGFSPLHF.

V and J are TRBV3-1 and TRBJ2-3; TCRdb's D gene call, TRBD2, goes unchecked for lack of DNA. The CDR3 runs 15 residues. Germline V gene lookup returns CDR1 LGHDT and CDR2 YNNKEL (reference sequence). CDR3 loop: CASSQRRAATDTQYF.

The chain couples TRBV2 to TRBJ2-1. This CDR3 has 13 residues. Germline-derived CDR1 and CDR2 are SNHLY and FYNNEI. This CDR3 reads CASRGTEFGEQFF.

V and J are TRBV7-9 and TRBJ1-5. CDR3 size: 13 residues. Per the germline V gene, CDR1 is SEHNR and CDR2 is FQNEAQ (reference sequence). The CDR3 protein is CASSLQTNQPQHF.

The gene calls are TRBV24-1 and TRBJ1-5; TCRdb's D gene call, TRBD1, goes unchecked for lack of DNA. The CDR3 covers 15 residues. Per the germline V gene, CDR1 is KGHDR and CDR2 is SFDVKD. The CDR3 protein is CATSGTTGADQPQHF.

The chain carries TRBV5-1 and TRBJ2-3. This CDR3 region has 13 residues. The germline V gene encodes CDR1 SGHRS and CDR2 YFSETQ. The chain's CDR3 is CASSLLRTDTQYF. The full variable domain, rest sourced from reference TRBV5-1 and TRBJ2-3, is KAGVTQTPRYLIKTRGQQVTLSCSPISGHRSVSWYQQTPGQGLQFLFEYFSETQRNKGNFPGRFSGRQFSNSRSEMNVSTLELGDSALYLCASSLLRTDTQYFGPGTRLTVL.

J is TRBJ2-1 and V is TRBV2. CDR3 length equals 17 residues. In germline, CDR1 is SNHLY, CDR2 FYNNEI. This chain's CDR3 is CAINHLPVGASYNEQFF. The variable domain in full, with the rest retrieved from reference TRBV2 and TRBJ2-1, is EPEVTQTPSHQVTQMGQEVILRCVPISNHLYFYWYRQILGQKVEFLVSFYNNEISEKSEIFDDQFSVERPDGSNFTLKIRSTKLEDSAMYFCAINHLPVGASYNEQFFGPGTRLTVL.

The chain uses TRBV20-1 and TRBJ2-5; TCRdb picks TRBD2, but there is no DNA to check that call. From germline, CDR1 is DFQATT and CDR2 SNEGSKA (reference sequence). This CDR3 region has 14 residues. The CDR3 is CSAWTAGKRETQYF.

CDR3 amino acids: CASSPYTGTDYNEQFF. The genes are TRBV14 and TRBJ2-1; TCRdb gives TRBD1 as the D gene, but with no DNA this cannot be confirmed. The CDR3 spans 16 residues. Per germline, CDR1 SGHDN and CDR2 FVKESK. Full variable domain (missing parts from reference TRBV14 and TRBJ2-1): EAGVTQFPSHSVIEKGQTVTLRCDPISGHDNLYWYRRVMGKEIKFLLHFVKESKQDESGMPNNRFLAERTGGTYSTLKVQPAELEDSGVYFCASSPYTGTDYNEQFFGPGTRLTVL.

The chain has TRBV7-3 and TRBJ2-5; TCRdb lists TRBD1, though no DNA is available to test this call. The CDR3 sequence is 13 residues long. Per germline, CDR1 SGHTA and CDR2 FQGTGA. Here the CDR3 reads CASSSRTEETQYF.

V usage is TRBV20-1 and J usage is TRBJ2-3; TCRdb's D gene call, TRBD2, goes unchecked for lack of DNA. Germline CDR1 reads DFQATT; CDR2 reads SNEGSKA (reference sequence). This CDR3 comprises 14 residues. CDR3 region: CSARLAGTTDTQYF.

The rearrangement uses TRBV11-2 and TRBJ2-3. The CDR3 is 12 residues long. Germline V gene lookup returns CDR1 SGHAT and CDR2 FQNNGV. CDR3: CASSPLRDTQYF.

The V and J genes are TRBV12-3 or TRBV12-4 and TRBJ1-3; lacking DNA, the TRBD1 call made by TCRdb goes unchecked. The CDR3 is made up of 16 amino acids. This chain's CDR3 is CASTPGTGSAGNTIYF.

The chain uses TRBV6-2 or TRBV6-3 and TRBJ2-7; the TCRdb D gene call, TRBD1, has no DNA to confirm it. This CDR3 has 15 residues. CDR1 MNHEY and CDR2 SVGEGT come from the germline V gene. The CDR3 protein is CASSLPGTGGYEQYF.

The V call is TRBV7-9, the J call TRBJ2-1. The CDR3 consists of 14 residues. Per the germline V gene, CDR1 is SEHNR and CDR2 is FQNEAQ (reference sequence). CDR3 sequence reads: CASSLSSSYNEQFF.

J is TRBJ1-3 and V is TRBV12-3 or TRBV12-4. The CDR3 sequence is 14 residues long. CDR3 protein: CASSNTGSGNTIYF.

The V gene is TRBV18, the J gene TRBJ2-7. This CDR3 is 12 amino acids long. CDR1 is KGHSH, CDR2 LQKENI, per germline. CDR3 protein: CASSPSRYEQYF.

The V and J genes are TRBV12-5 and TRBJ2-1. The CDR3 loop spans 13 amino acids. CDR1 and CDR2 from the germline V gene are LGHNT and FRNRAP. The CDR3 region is CASGLSIGNEQFF.

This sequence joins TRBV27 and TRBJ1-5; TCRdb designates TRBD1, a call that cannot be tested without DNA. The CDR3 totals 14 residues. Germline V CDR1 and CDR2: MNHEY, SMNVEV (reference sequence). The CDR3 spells CASRTEHRGQPQHF.

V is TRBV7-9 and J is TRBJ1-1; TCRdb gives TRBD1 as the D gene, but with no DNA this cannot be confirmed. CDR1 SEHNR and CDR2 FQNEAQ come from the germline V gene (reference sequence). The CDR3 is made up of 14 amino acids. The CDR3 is CASSFSHSPVEAFF.

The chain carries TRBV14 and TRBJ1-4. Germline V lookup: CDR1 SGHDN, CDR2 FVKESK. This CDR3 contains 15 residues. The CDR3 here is CASSQDRRPNEKLFF.